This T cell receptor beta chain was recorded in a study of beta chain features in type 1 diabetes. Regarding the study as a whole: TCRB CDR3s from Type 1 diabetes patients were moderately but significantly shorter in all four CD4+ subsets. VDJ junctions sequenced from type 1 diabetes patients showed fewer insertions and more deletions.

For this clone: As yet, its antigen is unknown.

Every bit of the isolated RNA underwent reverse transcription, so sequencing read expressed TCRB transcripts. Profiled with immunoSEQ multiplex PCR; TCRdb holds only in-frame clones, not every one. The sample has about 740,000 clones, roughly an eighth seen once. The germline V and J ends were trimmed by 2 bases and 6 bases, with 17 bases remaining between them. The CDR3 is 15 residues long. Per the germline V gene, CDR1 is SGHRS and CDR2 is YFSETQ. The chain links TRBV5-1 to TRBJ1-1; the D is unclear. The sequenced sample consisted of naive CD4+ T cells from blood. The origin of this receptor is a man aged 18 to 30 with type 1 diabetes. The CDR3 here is CASSFASFVGAEAFF. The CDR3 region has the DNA TGCGCCAGCAGCTTCGCCAGCTTTGTTGGCGCTGAAGCTTTCTTT.